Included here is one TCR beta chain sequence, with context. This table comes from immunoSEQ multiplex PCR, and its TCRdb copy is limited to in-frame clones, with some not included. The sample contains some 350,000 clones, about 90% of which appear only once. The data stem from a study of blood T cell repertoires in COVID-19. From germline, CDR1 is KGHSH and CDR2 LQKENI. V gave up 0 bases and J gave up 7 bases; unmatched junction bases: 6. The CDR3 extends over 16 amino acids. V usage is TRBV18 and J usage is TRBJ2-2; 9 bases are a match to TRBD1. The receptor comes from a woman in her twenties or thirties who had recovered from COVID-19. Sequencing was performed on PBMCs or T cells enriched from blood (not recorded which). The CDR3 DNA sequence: TGTGCCAGCTCACCACCGTCGACAGGGGGGAGCGGGGAGCTGTTTTTT. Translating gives CASSPPSTGGSGELFF. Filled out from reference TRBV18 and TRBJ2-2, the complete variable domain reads NAGVMQNPRHLVRRRGQEARLRCSPMKGHSHVYWYRQLPEEGLKFMVYLQKENIIDESGMPKERFSAEFPKEGPSILRIQQVVRGDSAAYFCASSPPSTGGSGELFFGEGSRLTVL.